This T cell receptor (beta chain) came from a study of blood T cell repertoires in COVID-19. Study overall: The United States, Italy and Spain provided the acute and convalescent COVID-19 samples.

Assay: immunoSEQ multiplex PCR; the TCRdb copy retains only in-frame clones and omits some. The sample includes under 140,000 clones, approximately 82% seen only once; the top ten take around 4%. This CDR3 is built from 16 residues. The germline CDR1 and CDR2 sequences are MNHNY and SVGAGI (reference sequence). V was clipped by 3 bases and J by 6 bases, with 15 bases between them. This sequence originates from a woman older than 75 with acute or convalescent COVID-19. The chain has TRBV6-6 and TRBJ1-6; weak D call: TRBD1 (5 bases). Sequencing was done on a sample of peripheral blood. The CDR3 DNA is TGTGCCAGCAGTTATCCCGACATAAGGGGTAATTCACCCCTCCACTTT. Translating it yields CASSYPDIRGNSPLHF.